This T cell receptor (beta chain) was identified during a study of cytomegalovirus exposure and HLA in healthy donors. General study results and limits: By a later analysis, the bulk of CMV-associated TCR beta chains appeared HLA-restricted. Reportedly, a later analysis found an Asian-associated ancestry cluster had fewer N-insertions than the approximately 700-donor mean. TCR association rates varied by HLA locus in a later analysis, with DRB1 highest and HLA-C lowest.

About this clone: What it binds is not known.

PCR used 60 Vbeta primers and 13 Jbeta primers. Assay used: immunoSEQ multiplex PCR; TCRdb lists only in-frame clones, some missing. The repertoire holds under 100,000 clones, with around 82% as singletons. J gave up 4 bases and V 5 bases, and 11 bases lay outside the gene matches. Germline V gives CDR1 LNHDA, CDR2 SQIVND (reference sequence). CDR3 size: 16 residues. The rearrangement uses TRBV19 and TRBJ1-5; 7 bases match TRBD1. The sample was PBMCs. The sequence came from a man aged 50 to 59 in good health and CMV-seronegative. CDR3 nucleotides: TGTGCCAGTAGTGCGAACCGACAGGGTAGGAATCAGCCCCAGCATTTT. Translating gives CASSANRQGRNQPQHF.